Listed below are T cell receptor beta chains from one sample, sequenced in a study of long-term antiretroviral therapy in people with HIV. The assay was immunoSEQ multiplex PCR, and TCRdb's table has in-frame clones only and misses some. The sample shows tens of thousands of clones, approximately 91% of them seen only once. The sample was unsorted PBMCs, taken around 5 years before starting antiretroviral therapy. All receptors derive from a man aged 50-59 years with HIV. The CDR3 runs from the conserved cysteine through the conserved F or W. Each record gives: D gene, V gene, J gene, clone size, CDR3 protein, CDR3 DNA. A D gene is named only where the DNA matches it firmly. Where a row states a size, it is once, few, many or the class of an expanded clone; other rows omit it.

NA	TRBV6-1	TRBJ2-7	NA	CASHLASDYEQYF	TGTGCCTCCCATCTGGCCAGCGACTACGAGCAGTACTTC
TRBD1	TRBV2	TRBJ1-5	few	CASSGTGGNQPQHF	TGTGCCAGCAGTGGGACAGGGGGCAATCAGCCCCAGCATTTT
NA	TRBV27	TRBJ1-2	NA	CASSLSGGAGKDDGYTF	TGTGCCAGCAGTTTATCTGGGGGCGCTGGGAAAGACGATGGCTACACCTTC
NA	TRBV18	TRBJ2-1	NA	CASSDQELNEQFF	TGTGCCAGCTCAGACCAGGAGCTAAATGAGCAGTTCTTC
NA	TRBV6-5	TRBJ2-7	NA	CASSPGFLPLYEQYF	TGTGCCAGCAGTCCGGGATTTTTGCCGCTGTACGAGCAGTACTTC
NA	TRBV2	TRBJ1-5	few	CASSVAGQPQHF	TGTGCCAGCAGTGTGGCGGGTCAGCCCCAGCATTTT
NA	TRBV7-2	TRBJ2-7	NA	CASRTGGGYEQYF	TGTGCCAGCAGGACCGGGGGCGGGTACGAGCAGTACTTC
TRBD2	TRBV7-2	TRBJ2-1	NA	CASSSRWASGREAFF	TGTGCCAGCAGCTCTCGGTGGGCTAGCGGGAGGGAGGCGTTCTTC
NA	TRBV7-2	TRBJ2-1	NA	CASSLDSYNEQFF	TGTGCCAGCAGCTTAGACAGCTACAATGAGCAGTTCTTC
TRBD2	TRBV7-2	TRBJ2-7	NA	CASSLALAFPYEQYF	TGTGCCAGCAGCTTAGCACTAGCGTTTCCCTACGAGCAGTACTTC
NA	TRBV6-5	TRBJ2-1	NA	CASSYSMGEQFF	TGTGCCAGCAGTTACTCGATGGGTGAGCAGTTCTTC
TRBD1	TRBV4-2	TRBJ2-2	NA	CASSQDRGDTGELFF	TGTGCCAGCAGCCAGGACAGGGGGGACACCGGGGAGCTGTTTTTT
TRBD2	TRBV29-1	TRBJ2-1	NA	CSVELGASGGNEQFF	TGCAGCGTTGAACTCGGCGCTAGCGGGGGAAATGAGCAGTTCTTC
NA	TRBV5-4	TRBJ2-1	NA	CASSKGRAYNEQFF	TGTGCCAGCAGCAAGGGTCGAGCCTACAATGAGCAGTTCTTC
NA	TRBV9	TRBJ2-5	NA	CASSPRGGQETQYF	TGTGCCAGCAGCCCAAGAGGCGGTCAAGAGACCCAGTACTTC
NA	TRBV7-9	TRBJ1-5	NA	CASSGGHNQPQHF	TGTGCCAGCAGTGGGGGGCACAATCAGCCCCAGCATTTT
NA	TRBV21-1	TRBJ1-5	NA	CASSKRAGQGTIYSNQPQHF	TGTGCCAGCAGCAAACGGGCGGGACAGGGGACCATTTATAGCAATCAGCCCCAGCATTTT
TRBD2	TRBV5-1	TRBJ2-7	NA	CASSLGASGSPGEQYF	TGCGCCAGCAGCTTGGGTGCTAGCGGGAGTCCGGGGGAGCAGTACTTC
NA	TRBV7-3	TRBJ2-3	NA	CASSISTEDTQYF	TGTGCCAGCAGCATCTCGACGGAAGATACGCAGTATTTT
TRBD2	TRBV9	TRBJ2-7	NA	CASSVDSGSVYEQYF	TGTGCCAGCAGCGTTGATAGCGGGAGTGTCTACGAGCAGTACTTC
NA	TRBV6-5	TRBJ2-7	NA	CASRPLIQGYEQYF	TGTGCCAGCAGACCTCTTATCCAGGGCTACGAGCAGTACTTC
NA	TRBV5-1	TRBJ2-2	NA	CASSRTASVGDTGELFF	TGCGCCAGCAGCCGGACGGCTAGCGTTGGAGACACCGGGGAGCTGTTTTTT
TRBD1	TRBV6-5	TRBJ1-6	NA	CASSYSDRDLSPLHF	TGTGCCAGCAGTTACTCCGACAGGGATCTCTCACCCCTCCACTTT
NA	TRBV6-5	TRBJ1-1	NA	CASGGPLNTEAFF	TGTGCCAGCGGGGGACCGCTGAACACTGAAGCTTTCTTT
NA	TRBV6-1	TRBJ2-7	NA	CASSVFGAGSYEQYF	TGTGCCAGCAGTGTTTTTGGAGCAGGCTCCTACGAGCAGTACTTC
NA	TRBV6-5	TRBJ1-5	once	CASSRGSGNQPQHF	TGTGCCAGCAGCCGGGGCTCCGGGAATCAGCCCCAGCATTTT
TRBD1	TRBV15	TRBJ2-1	NA	CATKGADSYNEQFF	TGTGCCACCAAGGGGGCGGACAGCTACAATGAGCAGTTCTTC
TRBD2	TRBV7-3	TRBJ2-2	NA	CASSISGGATGELFF	TGTGCCAGCAGCATTAGCGGGGGGGCCACCGGGGAGCTGTTTTTT
TRBD1	TRBV6-5	TRBJ2-7	once	CASSYFDRAYEQYF	TGTGCCAGCAGTTACTTCGACAGGGCCTACGAGCAGTACTTC
NA	TRBV19	TRBJ1-6	few	CASSMQGRGTSPLHF	TGTGCCAGTAGTATGCAGGGTCGGGGCACTTCACCCCTCCACTTT
TRBD2	TRBV7-9	TRBJ2-2	NA	CASSSWTSGSTGELFF	TGTGCCAGCAGCTCCTGGACTAGCGGGAGCACCGGGGAGCTGTTTTTT
TRBD2	TRBV2	TRBJ2-1	NA	CASNAGVGYGSYNEQFF	TGTGCCAGCAACGCGGGAGTCGGCTATGGCTCCTACAATGAGCAGTTCTTC
TRBD1	TRBV7-9	TRBJ2-2	NA	CASSRHPGQGNTGELFF	TGTGCCAGCAGCCGACACCCGGGACAGGGGAACACCGGGGAGCTGTTTTTT
NA	TRBV5-4	TRBJ2-5	NA	CASSLGSHGQETQYF	TGTGCCAGCAGCTTGGGTTCTCACGGACAAGAGACCCAGTACTTC
TRBD1	TRBV7-6	TRBJ2-5	NA	CASSWDRGQETQYF	TGTGCCAGCAGCTGGGACAGGGGCCAAGAGACCCAGTACTTC
NA	TRBV21-1	TRBJ2-3	NA	CASSPRPGGTDTQYF	TGTGCCAGCAGTCCCCGGCCGGGGGGCACAGATACGCAGTATTTT
TRBD1	TRBV29-1	TRBJ2-7	once	CSVRQGPDYEQYF	TGCAGCGTCCGACAGGGGCCAGACTACGAGCAGTACTTC
NA	TRBV6-1	TRBJ2-7	NA	CASSEATIYEQYF	TGTGCCAGCAGTGAAGCGACAATCTACGAGCAGTACTTC
TRBD1	TRBV29-1	TRBJ2-1	NA	CSVGRSGTENEQFF	TGCAGCGTCGGACGTTCCGGGACAGAAAATGAGCAGTTCTTC
TRBD1	TRBV10-1	TRBJ2-3	NA	CASSHRGGTDTQYF	TGCGCCAGCAGTCACAGGGGGGGCACAGATACGCAGTATTTT
TRBD2	TRBV2	TRBJ2-5	NA	CASSEAASGGTETQYF	TGTGCCAGCAGTGAAGCGGCTAGCGGGGGGACGGAGACCCAGTACTTC
NA	TRBV4-1	TRBJ1-3	NA	CASSQAGADTIYF	TGCGCCAGCAGCCAAGCAGGGGCGGACACCATATATTTT
NA	TRBV5-1	TRBJ2-5	NA	CASSLASEETQYF	TGCGCCAGCAGCTTGGCTAGTGAAGAGACCCAGTACTTC
NA	TRBV10-1	TRBJ2-3	NA	CASSESLGPTNSTDTQYF	TGCGCCAGCAGTGAGTCGTTGGGCCCAACAAATAGCACAGATACGCAGTATTTT
NA	TRBV5-1	TRBJ1-2	NA	CASSLEAPSYGYTF	TGCGCCAGCAGCTTGGAGGCACCTTCCTATGGCTACACCTTC
NA	TRBV5-1	TRBJ2-5	NA	CASSLGPKRGETQYF	TGCGCCAGCAGCTTGGGGCCTAAGCGTGGGGAGACCCAGTACTTC
NA	TRBV10-2	TRBJ1-2	NA	CASSQTGYNGYTF	TGCGCCAGCAGCCAAACAGGGTATAATGGCTACACCTTC
NA	TRBV27	TRBJ1-6	once	CASSSYREDNSPLHF	TGTGCCAGCAGTTCCTACAGGGAGGACAATTCACCCCTCCACTTT
NA	TRBV25-1	TRBJ1-1	NA	CASSTWGRYTEAFF	TGTGCCAGCTCGACCTGGGGGAGGTACACTGAAGCTTTCTTT
NA	TRBV9	TRBJ2-1	NA	CASSVGAEYNEQFF	TGTGCCAGCAGCGTCGGCGCAGAGTACAATGAGCAGTTCTTC
NA	TRBV10-1	TRBJ2-5	once	CASSDDLAQTQYF	TGCGCCAGCAGTGATGACTTAGCTCAGACCCAGTACTTC
NA	TRBV18	TRBJ2-7	NA	CASSPIGAILDSEQYF	TGTGCCAGCTCACCTATCGGGGCTATCTTAGACTCCGAGCAGTACTTC
NA	TRBV28	TRBJ1-5	NA	CASRPSAVVELTGNQPQHF	TGTGCCAGCAGACCTTCGGCTGTTGTAGAGCTTACAGGCAATCAGCCCCAGCATTTT
NA	TRBV7-3	TRBJ1-2	NA	CASSSQPTGSYGYTF	TGTGCCAGCAGCTCCCAACCCACAGGCAGCTATGGCTACACCTTC
NA	TRBV5-1	TRBJ2-3	NA	CASSNSPGIDTQYF	TGCGCCAGCAGTAACAGCCCAGGGATTGATACGCAGTATTTT
NA	TRBV5-5	TRBJ1-4	once	CASSFSGRHEKLFF	TGTGCCAGCAGCTTCTCAGGGCGCCATGAAAAACTGTTTTTT
TRBD2	TRBV10-2	TRBJ2-7	NA	CATRESGGTYEQYF	TGCGCCACCCGCGAGTCGGGAGGGACCTACGAGCAGTACTTC